A single sample gave rise to the 21 T cell receptor beta chains below, sequenced in a study of T cells in Graves' hyperthyroidism and ophthalmopathy. Amplification of TCR beta CDR3 regions was performed using RNA transcripts as template. A set of HTBI primers served as the primers for a first-round RT-PCR of the TCR CDR3. One entry per CDR3 protein results from TCRdb running MiXCR on the multiplex PCR reads. The sample lists more than 450,000 distinct CDR3 sequences; 15% to 20% were seen once. The sample was blood. The receptors stem from a man between 35 and 55 years old with Graves' ophthalmopathy.

The V gene is TRBV13, the J gene TRBJ2-7, with TRBD2 matching 9 bases. Trimming cost V 5 bases and J 3 bases; bases outside gene matches: 8. This CDR3 has 15 residues. The germline gives CDR1 PRHDT, CDR2 FYEKMQ (reference sequence). CDR3 sequence reads: CASSPWGSGSYEQYF. In nucleotides, the CDR3 is TGTGCCAGCAGCCCCTGGGGTAGCGGGAGCTACGAGCAGTACTTC.

The CDR3 coding sequence is TGTGCCAGCTCACCAGGCCGATCAACTAATGAAAAACTGTTTTTT. Translation gives CASSPGRSTNEKLFF. This sequence joins TRBV18 and TRBJ1-4; D remains ambiguous. The CDR3 spans 15 residues. Germline-derived CDR1 and CDR2 are KGHSH and LQKENI. The V end lost 2 bases, the J end lost 0 bases, and 7 bases lay between the germline ends.

This clonotype turned up a few times. This CDR3 is CASARLGDTEAFF. The CDR3 nucleotides are TGTGCCAGCGCCAGGTTGGGGGACACTGAAGCTTTCTTT. The chain couples TRBV5-5 to TRBJ1-1; perhaps TRBD1 as D (5 bases). Germline CDR1 SGHKS, CDR2 YYEKEE (reference sequence). Deletions cut 7 bases from V and 3 bases from J, with 13 bases between. The CDR3 is made up of 13 amino acids.

This clonotype was detected ten times or more. The rearrangement joins TRBV27 to TRBJ2-1; 12 nucleotides line up with TRBD2. With 6 bases clipped from V and 8 bases from J, the junction kept 11 bases outside the gene matches. The germline gives CDR1 MNHEY, CDR2 SMNVEV (reference sequence). CDR3 size: 16 residues. Here the CDR3 reads CASSSLGLAGIDEQFF. In nucleotides, the CDR3 is TGTGCCAGCAGCTCATTAGGACTAGCGGGGATCGATGAGCAGTTCTTC.

Ten or more counts support this clonotype. This chain connects TRBV7-2 to TRBJ2-7, with D uncertain. The CDR3 loop spans 13 amino acids. Looked up from germline, CDR1 is SGHTA and CDR2 is FQGNSA. V lost 0 bases and J 4 bases, leaving 7 bases between the germline ends. CDR3 loop: CASSLARWYEQYF. The CDR3, as DNA: TGTGCCAGCAGCTTAGCACGGTGGTACGAGCAGTACTTC.

This clonotype was picked up a small number of times. This rearrangement joins TRBV10-3 to TRBJ1-2, with a tentative D call TRBD1 (6 bases). Trimming shortened V by 0 bases and J by 8 bases, and 13 bases separated the two germline ends. The CDR3 consists of 14 residues. From germline, CDR1 is ENHRY and CDR2 SYGVKD. The CDR3 spells CAISESARGKGYTF. The CDR3 DNA reads TGTGCCATCAGTGAGTCGGCGAGGGGGAAAGGCTACACCTTC.

The table lists this clonotype with a few counts. The chain has TRBV6-1 and TRBJ2-3; D remains ambiguous. This CDR3 comprises 14 residues. CDR1 and CDR2 from the germline V gene are MNHNS and SASEGT. V was pared by 2 bases and J by 2 bases, with 8 bases between. CDR3 coding DNA: TGTGCCAGCAGTGAACCGAGATACACAGATACGCAGTATTTT. Translated: CASSEPRYTDTQYF.

The rearrangement joins TRBV4-1 to TRBJ2-7, with TRBD2 matching 8 bases. The CDR3 sequence is 15 residues long. The V and J ends lost 3 bases and 4 bases, in that order; junction bases with no gene match: 8. Germline assignment: CDR1 MGHRA and CDR2 YSYEKL. Here the CDR3 DNA reads TGCGCCAGCAGCCATTGCCACGGGGGGGAGTACGAGCAGTACTTC. It translates to CASSHCHGGEYEQYF.

V and J are TRBV12-3 or TRBV12-4 and TRBJ1-6; 10 positions agree with TRBD1. Trimming at V came to 6 bases and at J to 6 bases, leaving 5 bases not matched to a gene. The CDR3 is made up of 15 amino acids. CDR3 in DNA: TGTGCCAGCAGGGGACAGGGGTTCTCTAATTCACCCCTCCACTTT. Protein: CASRGQGFSNSPLHF.

The table lists this clonotype with many counts. The rearrangement uses TRBV7-8 and TRBJ2-2; 8 bases match TRBD2. The CDR3 totals 15 residues. Germline V lookup: CDR1 SGHVS, CDR2 FQNEAQ. The J segment lost 5 bases and the V segment lost 7 bases, leaving 9 bases of the junction unmatched. In DNA form, the CDR3 reads TGTGCCAGCACTTCTAGCGGGCGACGGACCGGGGAGCTGTTTTTT. Translated, it gives CASTSSGRRTGELFF. Complete variable domain (other parts from reference TRBV7-8 and TRBJ2-2): GAGVSQSPRYKVAKRGQDVALRCDPISGHVSLFWYQQALGQGPEFLTYFQNEAQLDKSGLPSDRFFAERPEGSVSTLKIQRTQQEDSAVYLCASTSSGRRTGELFFGEGSRLTVL.

This clonotype was seen at least ten times. V gene TRBV18 combines with J gene TRBJ2-3; D is possibly TRBD2 (6 bases). Germline CDR1 KGHSH, CDR2 LQKENI. Between the trimmed V and J ends, which lost 3 bases and 1 base, there was a span of 11 bases. This CDR3 region has 15 residues. The CDR3 bases are TGTGCCAGCTCACCGCTCGGGAGTGGCACAGATACGCAGTATTTT. Translated, it gives CASSPLGSGTDTQYF.

The chain links TRBV19 to TRBJ1-5; D unresolved. The V and J ends lost 7 bases and 5 bases respectively, with 18 bases between them. CDR3 length equals 15 residues. Germline loops: CDR1 LNHDA, CDR2 SQIVND (reference sequence). The CDR3 protein is CASTPWGMSDQPQHF. CDR3 bases: TGTGCCAGTACCCCCTGGGGTATGTCCGATCAGCCCCAGCATTTT.

This clonotype appeared a few times. The chain recombines TRBV6-1 with TRBJ1-3; tentatively, D is TRBD1 (6 bases). CDR3 length: 16 amino acids. Trimming stripped 7 bases from V and 2 bases from J, with 18 bases between. CDR1 is MNHNS and CDR2 is SASEGT in the germline V gene. CDR3 bases: TGTGCCAGCACCTCCTCGGCCGGGACAACTGGAAACACCATATATTTT. It specifies CASTSSAGTTGNTIYF.

Concerning this clonotype itself: A much bigger clone sits one base away, suggesting this may be a read error. The chain recombines TRBV12-3 or TRBV12-4 with TRBJ1-4, with 9 bases identical to TRBD1. The CDR3 consists of 15 residues. The CDR3 nucleotides read TGTGCCAGCAGCTCCCGACAGGGGGTAGGTGAAAAACTGTCTTTT. Protein: CASSSRQGVGEKLSF.

There are many counts of this clonotype. The chain carries TRBV7-9 and TRBJ2-7, with TRBD1 identical over 7 bases. This CDR3 region has 15 residues. V lost 4 bases, J lost 5 bases, and 11 bases stayed unmatched. Germline loops: CDR1 SEHNR, CDR2 FQNEAQ (reference sequence). CDR3 sequence (DNA): TGTGCCAGCAGCTATAGGGGGCAGGGGACCCACGAGCAGTACTTC. This codes for CASSYRGQGTHEQYF.

The chain recombines TRBV12-5 with TRBJ2-1; TRBD2 aligns across 11 bases. The J segment lost 3 bases and the V segment lost 4 bases, leaving 2 bases of the junction unmatched. This CDR3 comprises 15 residues. Per germline, CDR1 LGHNT and CDR2 FRNRAP. The CDR3 loop is CASGSGTSGYNEQFF. DNA of the CDR3: TGTGCTAGTGGTTCAGGGACTAGCGGCTACAATGAGCAGTTCTTC.

J is TRBJ1-4 and V is TRBV2, with D possibly matching TRBD1 (5 bases). Trimming took off 8 bases at V and 1 base at J, with 11 bases between the two ends. CDR1 is SNHLY, CDR2 FYNNEI, per germline. This CDR3 has 14 residues. CDR3 nucleotide sequence: TGTGCCAGCGGCAACGGGGGAACTAATGAAAAACTGTTTTTT. As protein: CASGNGGTNEKLFF. The complete variable domain, with remaining parts taken from reference TRBV2 and TRBJ1-4, reads EPEVTQTPSHQVTQMGQEVILRCVPISNHLYFYWYRQILGQKVEFLVSFYNNEISEKSEIFDDQFSVERPDGSNFTLKIRSTKLEDSAMYFCASGNGGTNEKLFFGSGTQLSVL.

The J gene is TRBJ2-4, the V gene TRBV2, with unresolved D. Germline CDR1 SNHLY, CDR2 FYNNEI. V gave up 1 base and J gave up 1 base, with 8 bases separating them. The CDR3 is 15 residues long. CDR3 DNA sequence: TGTGCCAGCAGTGAAGGTGGGTCGGCCAAAAACATTCAGTACTTC. This encodes CASSEGGSAKNIQYF.

The chain has TRBV20-1 and TRBJ1-1, with TRBD1 matching over 7 bases. The CDR3 extends over 14 amino acids. V lost 3 bases, J lost 2 bases, and 6 bases stayed unmatched. The germline V gene encodes CDR1 DFQATT and CDR2 SNEGSKA (reference sequence). This CDR3 is CSASLTGRNTEAFF. CDR3 nucleotide sequence: TGCAGTGCTAGCCTGACAGGGCGAAACACTGAAGCTTTCTTT.

This chain uses TRBV19 with TRBJ2-5; D not certain. The V gene's germline CDR1 is LNHDA and CDR2 SQIVND (reference sequence). The CDR3 extends over 13 amino acids. The V end was cut by 5 bases, the J end by 5 bases, with 12 bases between. CDR3 loop: CASSVSGRETQYF. CDR3 DNA: TGTGCCAGTAGTGTCTCCGGTAGGGAGACCCAGTACTTC.

The chain couples TRBV6-1 to TRBJ1-5; D not certain. The V end was cut by 5 bases, the J end by 3 bases, with 14 bases between. The CDR3 is 15 amino acids. The germline V gene encodes CDR1 MNHNS and CDR2 SASEGT. The DNA of the CDR3 is TGTGCCAGCAGTCCTCTACGGGAGATCAATCAGCCCCAGCATTTT. Translated, it gives CASSPLREINQPQHF.